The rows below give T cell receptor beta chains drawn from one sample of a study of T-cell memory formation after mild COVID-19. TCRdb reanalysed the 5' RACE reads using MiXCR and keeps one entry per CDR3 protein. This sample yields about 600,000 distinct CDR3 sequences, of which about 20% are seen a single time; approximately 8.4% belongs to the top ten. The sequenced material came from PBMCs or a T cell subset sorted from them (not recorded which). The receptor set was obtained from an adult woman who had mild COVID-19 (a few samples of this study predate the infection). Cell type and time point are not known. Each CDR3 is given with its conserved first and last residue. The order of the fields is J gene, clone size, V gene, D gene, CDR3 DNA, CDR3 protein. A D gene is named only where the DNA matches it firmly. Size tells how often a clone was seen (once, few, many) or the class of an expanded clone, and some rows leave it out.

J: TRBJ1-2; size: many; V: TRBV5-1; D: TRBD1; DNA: TGCGCCAGCAGCTTGGAGGGACAGGGTTATGGCTACACCTTC; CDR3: CASSLEGQGYGYTF
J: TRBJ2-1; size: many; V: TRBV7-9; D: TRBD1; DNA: TGTGCCAGCAGCTTAGGCGAGACAGGGGGCGAGGCTGAGCAGTTCTTC; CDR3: CASSLGETGGEAEQFF
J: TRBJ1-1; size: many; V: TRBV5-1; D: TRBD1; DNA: TGCGCCAGCAGCCCGAGACAGGGGGCTATCACTGAAGCTTTCTTT; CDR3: CASSPRQGAITEAFF
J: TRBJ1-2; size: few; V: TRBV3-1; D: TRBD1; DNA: TGTGCCAGCAGGCTACAGACAGGGCCCTATGGCTACACCTTC; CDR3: CASRLQTGPYGYTF
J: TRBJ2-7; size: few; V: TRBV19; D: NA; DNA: TGTGCCAGTAGTAGCCGACAGAGCACCCACGAGCAGTACTTC; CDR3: CASSSRQSTHEQYF
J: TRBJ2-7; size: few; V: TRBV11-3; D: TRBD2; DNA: TGTGCCAGCAGCCCACCTAGCGGGAGATCTGACGAGCAGTACTTC; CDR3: CASSPPSGRSDEQYF
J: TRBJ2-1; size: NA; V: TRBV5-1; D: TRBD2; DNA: TGCGCCAGCAGCTCTGAAGCGGGGCAGTCCTACAATGAGCAGTTCTTC; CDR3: CASSSEAGQSYNEQFF
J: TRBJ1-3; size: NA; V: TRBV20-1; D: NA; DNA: TGCAGTGCTACAGGAAAGAGGGGAGTCTCTGGAAACACCATATATTTT; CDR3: CSATGKRGVSGNTIYF
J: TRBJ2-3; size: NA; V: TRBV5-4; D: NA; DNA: TGTGCCAGCAGCTCATTCCGACAGGCGGCGACGCAGTATTTT; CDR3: CASSSFRQAATQYF
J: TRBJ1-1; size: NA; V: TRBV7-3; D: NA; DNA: TGTGCCAGCAGCGACGGAGTGGCCACTGAAGCTTTCTTT; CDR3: CASSDGVATEAFF
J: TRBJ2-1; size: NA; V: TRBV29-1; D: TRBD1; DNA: TGCAGCGCCCGCTCCGGGACAGGGGGCTTCAATGAGCAGTTCTTC; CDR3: CSARSGTGGFNEQFF
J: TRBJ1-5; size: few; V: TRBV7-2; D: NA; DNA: TGTGCCAGCAGCTTTCCCCCCAATCAGCCCCAGCATTTT; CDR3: CASSFPPNQPQHF
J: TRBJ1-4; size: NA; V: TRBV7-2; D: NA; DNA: TGTGCCAGCAGCTCTAGAGGGGCAGGCAGAGCTGAAAAACTGTTTTTT; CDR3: CASSSRGAGRAEKLFF
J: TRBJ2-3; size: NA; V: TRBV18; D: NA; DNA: TGTGCCAGCTCACCACCCATTCGGGATACGCAGTATTTT; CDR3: CASSPPIRDTQYF